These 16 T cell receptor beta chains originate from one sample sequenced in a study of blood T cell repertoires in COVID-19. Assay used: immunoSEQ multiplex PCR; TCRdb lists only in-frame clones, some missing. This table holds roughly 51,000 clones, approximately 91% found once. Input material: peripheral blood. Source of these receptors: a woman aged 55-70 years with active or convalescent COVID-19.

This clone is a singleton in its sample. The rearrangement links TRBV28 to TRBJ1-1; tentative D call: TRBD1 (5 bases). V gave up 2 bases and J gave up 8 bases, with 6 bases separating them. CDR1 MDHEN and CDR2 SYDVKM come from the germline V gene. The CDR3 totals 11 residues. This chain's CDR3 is CASSLRGEAFF. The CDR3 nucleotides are TGTGCCAGCAGTTTAAGGGGAGAAGCTTTCTTT.

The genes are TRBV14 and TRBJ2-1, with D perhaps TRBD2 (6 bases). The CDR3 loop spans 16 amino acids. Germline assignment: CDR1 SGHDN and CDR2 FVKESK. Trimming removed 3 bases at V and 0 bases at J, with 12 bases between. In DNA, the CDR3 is TGTGCCAGCAGCCAGCCCGGGACTTACTCCTACAATGAGCAGTTCTTC. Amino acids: CASSQPGTYSYNEQFF.

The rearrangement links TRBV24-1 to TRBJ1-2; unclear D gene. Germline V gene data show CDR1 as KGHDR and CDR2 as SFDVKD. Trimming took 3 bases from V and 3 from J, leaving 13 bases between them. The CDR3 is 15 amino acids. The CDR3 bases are TGTGCCACCAGTGATCCCTCGGGTAGCCACTATGGCTACACCTTC. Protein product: CATSDPSGSHYGYTF.

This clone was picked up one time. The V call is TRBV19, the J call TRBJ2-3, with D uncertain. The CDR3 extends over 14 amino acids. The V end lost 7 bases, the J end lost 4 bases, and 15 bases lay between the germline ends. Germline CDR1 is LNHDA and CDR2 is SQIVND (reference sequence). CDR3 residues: CASTGSALADTQYF. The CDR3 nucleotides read TGTGCCAGTACCGGGTCGGCCCTTGCAGATACGCAGTATTTT. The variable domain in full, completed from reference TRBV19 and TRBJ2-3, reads DGGITQSPKYLFRKEGQNVTLSCEQNLNHDAMYWYRQDPGQGLRLIYYSQIVNDFQKGDIAEGYSVSREKKESFPLTVTSAQKNPTAFYLCASTGSALADTQYFGPGTRLTVL.

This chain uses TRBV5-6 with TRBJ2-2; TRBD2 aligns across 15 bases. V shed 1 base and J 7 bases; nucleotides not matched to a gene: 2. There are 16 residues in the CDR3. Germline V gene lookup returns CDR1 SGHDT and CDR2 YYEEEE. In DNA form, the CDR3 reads TGTGCCAGCAGCTTGTGGACTAGCGGGAGGGTCGGGGAGCTGTTTTTT. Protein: CASSLWTSGRVGELFF. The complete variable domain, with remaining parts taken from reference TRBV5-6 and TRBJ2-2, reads DAGVTQSPTHLIKTRGQQVTLRCSPKSGHDTVSWYQQALGQGPQFIFQYYEEEERQRGNFPDRFSGHQFPNYSSELNVNALLLGDSALYLCASSLWTSGRVGELFFGEGSRLTVL.

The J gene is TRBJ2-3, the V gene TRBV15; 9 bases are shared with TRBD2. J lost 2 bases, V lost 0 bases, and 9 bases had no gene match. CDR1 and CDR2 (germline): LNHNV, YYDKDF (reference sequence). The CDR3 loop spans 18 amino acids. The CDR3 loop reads CATSRDRSPSGDTDTQYF. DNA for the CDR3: TGTGCCACCAGCAGAGATAGGTCGCCTAGCGGGGACACAGATACGCAGTATTTT. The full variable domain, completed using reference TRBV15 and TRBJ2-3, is DAMVIQNPRYQVTQFGKPVTLSCSQTLNHNVMYWYQQKSSQAPKLLFHYYDKDFNNEADTPDNFQSRRPNTSFCFLDIRSPGLGDTAMYLCATSRDRSPSGDTDTQYFGPGTRLTVL.

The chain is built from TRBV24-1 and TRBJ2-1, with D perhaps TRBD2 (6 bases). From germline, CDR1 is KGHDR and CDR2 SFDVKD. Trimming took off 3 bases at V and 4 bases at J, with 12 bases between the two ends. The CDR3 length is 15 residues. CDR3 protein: CATSDPTLAYNEQFF. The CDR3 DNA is TGTGCCACCAGTGATCCGACACTAGCTTACAATGAGCAGTTCTTC.

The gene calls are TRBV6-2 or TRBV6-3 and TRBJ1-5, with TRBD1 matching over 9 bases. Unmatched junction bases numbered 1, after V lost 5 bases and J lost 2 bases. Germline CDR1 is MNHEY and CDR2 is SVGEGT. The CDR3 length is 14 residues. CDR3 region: CASSRTGGNQPQHF. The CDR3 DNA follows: TGTGCCAGCAGTAGGACAGGGGGCAATCAGCCCCAGCATTTT.

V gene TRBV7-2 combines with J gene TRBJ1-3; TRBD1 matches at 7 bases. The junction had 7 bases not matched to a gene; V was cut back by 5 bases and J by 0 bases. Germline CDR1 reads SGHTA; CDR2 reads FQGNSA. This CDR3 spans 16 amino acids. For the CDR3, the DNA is TGTGCCAGCAGCGTACAGGGGACTCTCTCTGGAAACACCATATATTTT. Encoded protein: CASSVQGTLSGNTIYF.

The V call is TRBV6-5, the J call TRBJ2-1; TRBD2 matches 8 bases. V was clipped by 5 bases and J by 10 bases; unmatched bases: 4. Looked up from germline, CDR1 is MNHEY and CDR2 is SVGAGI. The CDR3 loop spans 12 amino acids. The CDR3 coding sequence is TGTGCCAGCAGTAAAACTAGCGGAGAGCAGTTCTTC. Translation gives CASSKTSGEQFF.

In DNA form, the CDR3 reads TGTGCCAGCAGTAACTCAGGACTAGCGGGCCACAATGAGCAGTTCTTC. It specifies CASSNSGLAGHNEQFF. The chain couples TRBV28 to TRBJ2-1, with TRBD2 matching 11 bases. The V and J ends lost 5 bases and 5 bases, in that order; junction bases with no gene match: 8. There are 16 residues in the CDR3. Looked up from germline, CDR1 is MDHEN and CDR2 is SYDVKM.

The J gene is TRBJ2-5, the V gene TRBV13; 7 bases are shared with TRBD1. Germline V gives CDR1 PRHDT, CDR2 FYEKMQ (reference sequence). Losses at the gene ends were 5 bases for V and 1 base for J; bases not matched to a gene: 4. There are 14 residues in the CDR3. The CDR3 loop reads CASSRQGTQETQYF. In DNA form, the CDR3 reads TGTGCCAGCAGCCGACAGGGCACCCAAGAGACCCAGTACTTC.

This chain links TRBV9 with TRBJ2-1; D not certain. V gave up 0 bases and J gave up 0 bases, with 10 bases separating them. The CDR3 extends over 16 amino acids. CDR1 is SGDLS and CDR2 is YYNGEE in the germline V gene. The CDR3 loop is CASSVDSYDSYNEQFF. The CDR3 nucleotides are TGTGCCAGCAGCGTAGACTCCTACGACTCCTACAATGAGCAGTTCTTC.

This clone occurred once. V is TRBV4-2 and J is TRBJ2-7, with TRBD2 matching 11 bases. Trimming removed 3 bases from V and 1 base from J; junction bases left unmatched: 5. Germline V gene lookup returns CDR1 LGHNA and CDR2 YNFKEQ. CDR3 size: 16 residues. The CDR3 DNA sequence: TGTGCCAGCAGCCACGGACTAGCGGGTGGATCCTACGAGCAGTACTTC. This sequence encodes CASSHGLAGGSYEQYF.

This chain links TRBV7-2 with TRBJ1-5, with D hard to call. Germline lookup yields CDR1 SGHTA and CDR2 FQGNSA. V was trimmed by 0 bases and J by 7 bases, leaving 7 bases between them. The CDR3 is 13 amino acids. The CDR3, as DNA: TGTGCCAGCAGCTTAGCCCGGGGACAGCCCCAGCATTTT. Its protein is CASSLARGQPQHF. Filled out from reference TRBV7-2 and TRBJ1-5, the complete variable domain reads GAGVSQSPSNKVTEKGKDVELRCDPISGHTALYWYRQSLGQGLEFLIYFQGNSAPDKSGLPSDRFSAERTGGSVSTLTIQRTQQEDSAVYLCASSLARGQPQHFGDGTRLSIL.

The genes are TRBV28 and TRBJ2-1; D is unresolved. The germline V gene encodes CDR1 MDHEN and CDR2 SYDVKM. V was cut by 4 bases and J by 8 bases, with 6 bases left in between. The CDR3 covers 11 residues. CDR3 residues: CASSYTDEQFF. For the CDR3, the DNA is TGTGCCAGCAGTTATACGGATGAGCAGTTCTTC.